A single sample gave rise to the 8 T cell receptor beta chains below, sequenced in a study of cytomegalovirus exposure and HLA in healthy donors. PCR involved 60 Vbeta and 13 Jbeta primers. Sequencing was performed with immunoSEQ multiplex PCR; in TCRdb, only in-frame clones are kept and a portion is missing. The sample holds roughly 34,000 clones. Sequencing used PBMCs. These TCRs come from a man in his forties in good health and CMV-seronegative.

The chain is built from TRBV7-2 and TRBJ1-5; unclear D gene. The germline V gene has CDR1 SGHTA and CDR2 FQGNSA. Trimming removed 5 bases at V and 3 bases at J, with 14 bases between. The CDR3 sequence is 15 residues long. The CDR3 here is CASSPPAGNNQPQHF. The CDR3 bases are TGTGCCAGCAGCCCTCCGGCGGGGAACAATCAGCCCCAGCATTTT. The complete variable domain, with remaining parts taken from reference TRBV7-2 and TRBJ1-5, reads GAGVSQSPSNKVTEKGKDVELRCDPISGHTALYWYRQSLGQGLEFLIYFQGNSAPDKSGLPSDRFSAERTGGSVSTLTIQRTQQEDSAVYLCASSPPAGNNQPQHFGDGTRLSIL.

CDR3 nucleotide sequence: TGTGCCAGCAGCCCCGCGGGGGGGGGCTACGAGCAGTACTTC. Its protein is CASSPAGGGYEQYF. The chain combines TRBV7-8 with TRBJ2-7, with TRBD2 matching over 9 bases. Trimming took 5 bases from V and 3 from J; bases not matched to a gene: 5. From germline, CDR1 is SGHVS and CDR2 FQNEAQ. The CDR3 length is 14 residues.

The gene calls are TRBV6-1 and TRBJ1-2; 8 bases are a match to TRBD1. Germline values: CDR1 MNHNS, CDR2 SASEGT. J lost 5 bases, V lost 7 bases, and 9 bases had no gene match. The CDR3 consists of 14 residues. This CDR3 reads CASNSGQGGYGYTF. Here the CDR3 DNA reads TGTGCCAGCAACTCAGGACAGGGCGGATATGGCTACACCTTC.

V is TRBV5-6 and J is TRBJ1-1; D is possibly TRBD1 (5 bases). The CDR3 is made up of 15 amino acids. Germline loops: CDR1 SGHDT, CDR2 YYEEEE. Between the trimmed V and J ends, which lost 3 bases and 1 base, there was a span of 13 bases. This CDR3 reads CASSWGGQGNTEAFF. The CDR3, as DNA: TGTGCCAGCAGCTGGGGTGGTCAGGGGAACACTGAAGCTTTCTTT.

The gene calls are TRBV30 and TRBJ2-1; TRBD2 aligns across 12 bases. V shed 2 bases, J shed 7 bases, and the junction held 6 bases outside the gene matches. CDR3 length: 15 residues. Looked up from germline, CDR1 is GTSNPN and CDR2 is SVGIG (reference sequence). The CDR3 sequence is CAWSLRTSGVNEQFF. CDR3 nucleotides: TGTGCCTGGAGTCTAAGGACTAGCGGGGTAAATGAGCAGTTCTTC.

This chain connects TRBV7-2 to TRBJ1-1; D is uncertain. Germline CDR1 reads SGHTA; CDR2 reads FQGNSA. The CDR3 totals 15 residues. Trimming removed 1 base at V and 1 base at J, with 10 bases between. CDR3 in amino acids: CASSLGGAGNTEAFF. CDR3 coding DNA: TGTGCCAGCAGCTTAGGAGGCGCCGGGAACACTGAAGCTTTCTTT.

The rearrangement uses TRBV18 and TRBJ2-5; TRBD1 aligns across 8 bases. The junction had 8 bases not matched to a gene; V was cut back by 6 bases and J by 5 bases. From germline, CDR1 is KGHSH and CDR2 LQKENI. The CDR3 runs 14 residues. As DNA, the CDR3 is TGTGCCAGCTCCCCCGGACAGGGAATTGAGACCCAGTACTTC. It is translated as CASSPGQGIETQYF.

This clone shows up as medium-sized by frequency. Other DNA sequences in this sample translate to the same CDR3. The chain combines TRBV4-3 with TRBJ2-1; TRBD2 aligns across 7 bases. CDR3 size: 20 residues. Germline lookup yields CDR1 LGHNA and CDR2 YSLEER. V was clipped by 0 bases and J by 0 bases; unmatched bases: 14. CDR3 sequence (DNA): TGCGCCAGCAGCCAAGATCGAAGGGCTAGCGGAGCCAGCTCCTACAATGAGCAGTTCTTC. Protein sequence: CASSQDRRASGASSYNEQFF.